This T cell receptor beta chain was recovered during a study of blood T cell repertoires in COVID-19. Across the study: COVID-19 samples collected from the United States, Italy and Spain covered acute and convalescent phases.

The CDR3 length is 12 residues. Germline loops: CDR1 SQVTM, CDR2 ANQGSEA. V lost 7 bases and J lost 9; bases outside the gene matches: 1. TCRdb's table, derived via immunoSEQ multiplex PCR, lists solely in-frame clones and lacks some. This table has some 190,000 clones, about 83% appearing once. Across about two dozen US areas, participants ranged in age from roughly 18 to 89 years. Sequenced material: PBMCs or T cells enriched from blood (not recorded which). V gene TRBV29-1 combines with J gene TRBJ2-1; 15 nucleotides agree with TRBD2. The sequence derives from a man aged 35-49 years with acute COVID-19. The chain's CDR3 is CSAGLAGGEQFF. The CDR3 DNA is TGCAGCGCGGGACTAGCGGGAGGTGAGCAGTTCTTC.